The present TCR beta chain was sequenced within a study of blood T cell repertoires in COVID-19. As for the study in general: Both acute and convalescent COVID-19 samples were obtained from the United States, Italy and Spain. From T cells, B-cell-depleted T cells, or PBMCs came the material, which was cDNA or gDNA.

In the authors' workflow: Amplifying reference gene primers gave estimates of nucleated cell counts. Produced via immunoSEQ multiplex PCR; TCRdb's table is partial and in-frame only. V and J calls and clone size follow that table, whereas D and trimming were derived from the DNA. The data show hundreds of thousands of clones, around four fifths seen once. The receptor's source is a woman in her 40s with active or convalescent COVID-19. Sequenced material: peripheral blood.

This chain's CDR3 is CASSREQGRETQYF. CDR3 DNA sequence: TGCGCCAGCAGCCGTGAACAGGGTCGGGAGACCCAGTACTTC. The V and J genes are TRBV5-1 and TRBJ2-5, with a tentative D call TRBD1 (6 bases). The V gene's germline CDR1 is SGHRS and CDR2 YFSETQ. The germline V and J ends were trimmed by 4 bases and 5 bases, with 15 bases remaining between them. The CDR3 is 14 residues long.